The 18 T cell receptor beta chains below were found in one sample sequenced in a study of post-analysis software for immune sequencing data. Study-wide points: TRBV5-6, TRBV5-1 and TRBV20-1 belonged to a set of about five TRBV segments that were more frequent in patients than controls.

Each TCR beta cDNA library carried unique molecular identifiers. TCRdb redid the calling of the PCR reads with MiXCR, one entry per CDR3 protein. The sample has just over 250,000 distinct CDR3 sequences; about 40% are singletons. These receptors are not linked to any known antigen. The sequencing sample was made of blood. Receptors were obtained from a girl between 5 and 17 years old with multiple sclerosis.

V usage is TRBV29-1 and J usage is TRBJ1-1; the D is unclear. There are 12 residues in the CDR3. In germline, CDR1 is SQVTM, CDR2 ANQGSEA. V was shortened by 6 bases and J by 0 bases, with 8 bases between the two germline ends. The CDR3, as DNA: TGCAGCGTCAGGACCCTGAACACTGAAGCTTTCTTT. Its protein is CSVRTLNTEAFF.

This chain joins TRBV18 and TRBJ1-4; 7 bases agree with TRBD1. The V gene's germline CDR1 is KGHSH and CDR2 LQKENI. The CDR3 runs to 14 residues. V was clipped by 8 bases and J by 7 bases; unmatched bases: 10. CDR3 amino acids: CASHRDRSSEKLFF. DNA of the CDR3: TGTGCCAGCCATCGGGACAGATCGAGTGAAAAACTGTTTTTT. Drawing the rest from reference TRBV18 and TRBJ1-4, the complete variable domain is NAGVMQNPRHLVRRRGQEARLRCSPMKGHSHVYWYRQLPEEGLKFMVYLQKENIIDESGMPKERFSAEFPKEGPSILRIQQVVRGDSAAYFCASHRDRSSEKLFFGSGTQLSVL.

This clonotype has ten or more counts. The V gene is TRBV29-1, the J gene TRBJ2-3; 8 bases fit TRBD2. The CDR3 contains 18 residues. The ends lost 1 base at V and 4 bases at J; junction bases unmatched: 16. Germline CDR1 and CDR2: SQVTM and ANQGSEA. The CDR3 sequence: CSVEVERERGRFPDTQYF. The CDR3 DNA follows: TGCAGCGTTGAAGTCGAGCGGGAGAGGGGGAGGTTCCCAGATACGCAGTATTTT.

This clonotype was observed once. A read error may account for a junction end that differs from germline. The V call is TRBV5-1, the J call TRBJ2-4, with D maybe TRBD1 (5 bases). The CDR3 runs to 16 residues. In germline, CDR1 is SGHRS, CDR2 YFSETQ. The DNA for the CDR3 is TGCGTCAGCAGCTTGGTCAGGGTACTAGCCAAAAACATTCAGTACTTC. It codes for CVSSLVRVLAKNIQYF.

CDR3 bases: TGCAGCGTAGGACAGGGAAGCAATCAGCCCCAGCATTTT. Protein product: CSVGQGSNQPQHF. This chain connects TRBV29-1 to TRBJ1-5; 8 nucleotides match TRBD1. Germline-derived CDR1 and CDR2 are SQVTM and ANQGSEA. The J segment lost 1 base and the V segment lost 6 bases, leaving 2 bases of the junction unmatched. There are 13 residues in the CDR3.

This clonotype was seen repeatedly, ten times or more. This chain uses TRBV27 with TRBJ2-7; D might be TRBD1 (6 bases). Per the germline V gene, CDR1 is MNHEY and CDR2 is SMNVEV (reference sequence). The CDR3 is made up of 10 amino acids. Between the trimmed V and J ends, which lost 11 bases and 5 bases, there was a span of 10 bases. The CDR3 sequence is CARTGNEQYF. The CDR3, as DNA: TGTGCCCGTACAGGGAACGAGCAGTACTTC.

Concerning this clonotype: A much larger clone differs from this one at a single base, so this may be a read error. The rearrangement uses TRBV5-1 and TRBJ2-3; D may be TRBD2 (5 bases). Germline-derived CDR1 and CDR2 are SGHRS and YFSETQ. The CDR3 extends over 14 amino acids. CDR3 in amino acids: CASSLVASTDTRYF. CDR3 nucleotide sequence: TGCGCCAGCAGCTTGGTTGCTAGCACAGATACGCGGTATTTT.

The chain has TRBV12-3 or TRBV12-4 and TRBJ2-3, with D perhaps matching TRBD2 (5 bases). V was cut by 6 bases and J by 6 bases, with 16 bases left in between. CDR3 length equals 14 residues. CDR3 DNA sequence: TGTGCCAGCAGCTTGAGAGGGCGCGGGGATACGCAGTATTTT. This gives the protein CASSLRGRGDTQYF.

This clonotype was counted many times. V is TRBV24-1 and J is TRBJ2-1, with a tentative D call TRBD2 (5 bases). V gave up 5 bases and J gave up 10 bases, with 11 bases separating them. The CDR3 totals 12 residues. From germline, CDR1 is KGHDR and CDR2 SFDVKD. CDR3 nucleotides: TGTGCCACCAGTGTGTCGTCGGGGGAGCAGTTCTTC. Translated, it gives CATSVSSGEQFF.

The chain links TRBV5-6 to TRBJ2-2; tentatively, D is TRBD1 (6 bases). The CDR3 runs to 16 residues. Germline CDR1 reads SGHDT; CDR2 reads YYEEEE. V was clipped by 0 bases and J by 1 base, with 10 bases between them. The CDR3 coding sequence is TGTGCCAGCAGCTTGGGACCGACAGGGAACACCGGGGAGCTGTTTTTT. Translation: CASSLGPTGNTGELFF. Full variable domain (outside the CDR3, taken from reference TRBV5-6 and TRBJ2-2): DAGVTQSPTHLIKTRGQQVTLRCSPKSGHDTVSWYQQALGQGPQFIFQYYEEEERQRGNFPDRFSGHQFPNYSSELNVNALLLGDSALYLCASSLGPTGNTGELFFGEGSRLTVL.

This clonotype appeared many times. The chain employs TRBV7-2 and TRBJ2-7, with 10 bases identical to TRBD1. The germline V gene encodes CDR1 SGHTA and CDR2 FQGNSA. The CDR3 is 14 residues long. After removal of 1 base from V and 6 bases from J, the junction contained 3 bases not matched to a gene. CDR3 region: CASSLGGTGVEQYF. CDR3 in DNA: TGTGCCAGCAGCTTAGGGGGGACAGGGGTCGAGCAGTACTTC.

This clonotype was seen ten or more times. V usage is TRBV28 and J usage is TRBJ1-1; D not resolved. The germline gives CDR1 MDHEN, CDR2 SYDVKM. The CDR3 consists of 13 residues. V lost 3 bases, J lost 1 base, and 6 bases lay in between. CDR3 residues: CASSFWTNTEAFF. The CDR3 DNA follows: TGTGCCAGCAGTTTTTGGACGAACACTGAAGCTTTCTTT.

V gene TRBV20-1 combines with J gene TRBJ1-1; perhaps TRBD1 as D (5 bases). This CDR3 is 13 amino acids long. Germline-derived CDR1 and CDR2 are DFQATT and SNEGSKA (reference sequence). V was shortened by 1 base and J by 7 bases, with 13 bases between the two germline ends. The CDR3 loop is CSARGGVPDEAFF. The CDR3 nucleotides are TGCAGTGCTAGAGGGGGGGTACCGGATGAAGCTTTCTTT.

The rearrangement uses TRBV28 and TRBJ1-1; TRBD1 agrees at 8 bases. CDR1 is MDHEN and CDR2 is SYDVKM in the germline V gene. The CDR3 is 16 residues long. Trimming at V came to 4 bases and at J to 1 base, leaving 8 bases not matched to a gene. The CDR3 region is CASSSVNRGRNTEAFF. The CDR3 coding sequence is TGTGCCAGCAGTTCGGTGAACAGGGGGAGGAACACTGAAGCTTTCTTT.

Turning to this clonotype: A much larger clonotype is one base distant, so this may be a read error. The J gene is TRBJ2-1, the V gene TRBV28, with D unresolved. The germline V gene encodes CDR1 MDHEN and CDR2 SYDVKM. This CDR3 region has 13 residues. In DNA, the CDR3 is TGTGCCGGCAGTACGGCTTGGGGCAATGAGCAGTTCTTC. Translating it yields CAGSTAWGNEQFF.

This clonotype showed up just a few times. This chain joins TRBV7-2 and TRBJ2-7; no clear D gene. The CDR3 sequence is 15 residues long. V lost 0 bases and J 1 base, leaving 10 bases between the germline ends. Germline V gene sequence: CDR1 SGHTA, CDR2 FQGNSA. The CDR3 region has the DNA TGTGCCAGCAGCTTAGCTCTAGTGAGGTCCTACGAGCAGTACTTC. Its translation is CASSLALVRSYEQYF.

A remark on this clonotype: In this CDR3 the conserved last residue, phenylalanine or tryptophan, is missing, so a read error is likely. The genes are TRBV27 and TRBJ1-1; 7 bases align to TRBD1. The ends lost 5 bases at V and 1 base at J; junction bases unmatched: 13. CDR3 size: 17 residues. Germline lookup yields CDR1 MNHEY and CDR2 SMNVEV (reference sequence). CDR3 loop: CASSPRDSLSGNTEAFL. CDR3 sequence (DNA): TGTGCCAGCAGTCCCCGGGACAGCCTTTCAGGGAACACTGAAGCTTTCTTG.

The sample holds a few counts of this clonotype. A read error may be the cause here, since a much bigger clone is one base away. V gene TRBV20-1 combines with J gene TRBJ2-7; 8 nucleotides match TRBD1. The J segment lost 7 bases and the V segment lost 3 bases, leaving 11 bases of the junction unmatched. Germline CDR1 and CDR2: DFQATT and SNEGSKA (reference sequence). There are 14 residues in the CDR3. The CDR3 nucleotides read TGCAGTGCTAGCCCGGACAGGGCTGAAGATGAGCAGTACTTC. It is translated as CSASPDRAEDEQYF.